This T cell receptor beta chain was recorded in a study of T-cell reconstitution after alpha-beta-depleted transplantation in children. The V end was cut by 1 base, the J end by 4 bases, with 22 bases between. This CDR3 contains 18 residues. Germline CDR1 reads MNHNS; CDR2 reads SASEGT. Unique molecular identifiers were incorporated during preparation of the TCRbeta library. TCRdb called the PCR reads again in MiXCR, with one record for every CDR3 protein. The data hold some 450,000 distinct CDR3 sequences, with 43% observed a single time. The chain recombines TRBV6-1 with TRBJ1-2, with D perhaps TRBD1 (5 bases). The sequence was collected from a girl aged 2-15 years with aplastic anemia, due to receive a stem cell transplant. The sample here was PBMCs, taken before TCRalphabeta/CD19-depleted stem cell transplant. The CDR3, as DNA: TGTGCCAGCAGTGAAGGCGGTATGGGCAGGGCCCGAATCTATGGCTACACCTTC. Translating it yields CASSEGGMGRARIYGYTF.